Listed below are T cell receptor beta chains from one sample, sequenced in a study of cytomegalovirus exposure and HLA in healthy donors. The table came from immunoSEQ multiplex PCR; TCRdb's copy has only in-frame clones and leaves some out. The profile covers under 110,000 clones, with 85% to 90% appearing a single time and less than 5% taken by the ten largest. Sequences were obtained from PBMCs. These receptors all stem from a man aged 30-40 years in good health and CMV-seronegative. Both conserved end residues are part of each CDR3. Each record gives: CDR3 DNA, CDR3 protein, clone size, V gene, J gene, D gene. The D gene is left open where the match is weak. Part of the rows lack a size; the others show once, few, many or a class for expanded clones.

CDR3nt: TGTGCCAGCTCACCAGAAACCAGAAGGCAGTTCTTC; CDR3aa: CASSPETRRQFF; abundance: -; v_gene: TRBV18; j_gene: TRBJ2-1; d_gene: -
CDR3nt: TGTGCCAGCAGCCCCCGTTTGGGGGAGGTCTCCTACAATGAGCAGTTCTTC; CDR3aa: CASSPRLGEVSYNEQFF; abundance: -; v_gene: TRBV9; j_gene: TRBJ2-1; d_gene: -
CDR3nt: TGTGCCAGCAGCTTACCGGGGAGCTCCTACAATGAGCAGTTCTTC; CDR3aa: CASSLPGSSYNEQFF; abundance: -; v_gene: TRBV7-3; j_gene: TRBJ2-1; d_gene: -
CDR3nt: TGTGCCAGCAGCCCCGGCCTAGCGGGAGGGCACGAGCAGTTCTTC; CDR3aa: CASSPGLAGGHEQFF; abundance: -; v_gene: TRBV5-5; j_gene: TRBJ2-1; d_gene: TRBD2
CDR3nt: TGTGCCAGCAGTCCTCTTGACAGGGAAAGGGAGACCCAGTACTTC; CDR3aa: CASSPLDRERETQYF; abundance: -; v_gene: TRBV28; j_gene: TRBJ2-5; d_gene: TRBD1
CDR3nt: TGTGCCAGCAGCGAAACCTGGGCGCCTCAAGAGACCCAGTACTTC; CDR3aa: CASSETWAPQETQYF; abundance: -; v_gene: TRBV13; j_gene: TRBJ2-5; d_gene: -
CDR3nt: TGTGCCAGCGGGGCCACCGGACCGAAGACCCAGTACTTC; CDR3aa: CASGATGPKTQYF; abundance: once; v_gene: TRBV7-9; j_gene: TRBJ2-5; d_gene: -
CDR3nt: TGTGCCAGCAGTGAATCCCCTCACGGCTGGGGAGGGGTGGGGGGTTTGGGTCAGCCCCAGCATTTT; CDR3aa: CASSESPHGWGGVGGLGQPQHF; abundance: -; v_gene: TRBV6-1; j_gene: TRBJ1-5; d_gene: -
CDR3nt: TGTGCCAGCAGTTTGCCGGCCGGGGGGTATCAGCCCCAGCATTTT; CDR3aa: CASSLPAGGYQPQHF; abundance: once; v_gene: TRBV28; j_gene: TRBJ1-5; d_gene: -
CDR3nt: TGTGCCAGCAGTTTATACAGCAGGGGGACCCATCAGCCCCAGCATTTT; CDR3aa: CASSLYSRGTHQPQHF; abundance: -; v_gene: TRBV28; j_gene: TRBJ1-5; d_gene: TRBD1
CDR3nt: TGTGCCAGCAGACGACAGGGGGTCACCGGGGAGCTGTTTTTT; CDR3aa: CASRRQGVTGELFF; abundance: -; v_gene: TRBV6-5; j_gene: TRBJ2-2; d_gene: TRBD1
CDR3nt: TGTGCCAGCAGCTGGGGGACAGGGGAGAAGAATGAGCAGTTCTTC; CDR3aa: CASSWGTGEKNEQFF; abundance: -; v_gene: TRBV11-1; j_gene: TRBJ2-1; d_gene: TRBD1
CDR3nt: TGTGCCAGCAGCCCGGACAGGGTCGCCTATGGCTACACCTTC; CDR3aa: CASSPDRVAYGYTF; abundance: -; v_gene: TRBV7-2; j_gene: TRBJ1-2; d_gene: TRBD1
CDR3nt: TGTGCCAGCAGCTGGGGCAGTTCAAGCACAGATACGCAGTATTTT; CDR3aa: CASSWGSSSTDTQYF; abundance: -; v_gene: TRBV5-6; j_gene: TRBJ2-3; d_gene: -
CDR3nt: TGTGCCAGCAGGTTGACAGGGATGAACACTGAAGCTTTCTTT; CDR3aa: CASRLTGMNTEAFF; abundance: few; v_gene: TRBV5-4; j_gene: TRBJ1-1; d_gene: TRBD1
CDR3nt: TGTGCCAGCAGTTCTGGCAGGGTGAACACTGAAGCTTTCTTT; CDR3aa: CASSSGRVNTEAFF; abundance: -; v_gene: TRBV27; j_gene: TRBJ1-1; d_gene: -
CDR3nt: TGTGCCAGCAGTTCCGTAGCGGGGGGGCTGTACAATGAGCAGTTCTTC; CDR3aa: CASSSVAGGLYNEQFF; abundance: -; v_gene: TRBV28; j_gene: TRBJ2-1; d_gene: TRBD2
CDR3nt: TGTGCCAGCAGCCGAAGGGACTTCGTGGCAAGCTCCTACGAGCAGTACTTC; CDR3aa: CASSRRDFVASSYEQYF; abundance: -; v_gene: TRBV5-4; j_gene: TRBJ2-7; d_gene: -
CDR3nt: TGTGCCAGCAGTTACTCGTTAGTACATGAGCAGTTCTTC; CDR3aa: CASSYSLVHEQFF; abundance: -; v_gene: TRBV6-5; j_gene: TRBJ2-1; d_gene: -
CDR3nt: TGTGCCAGCAGCTTTACAGGGATGAGCAATCAGCCCCAGCATTTT; CDR3aa: CASSFTGMSNQPQHF; abundance: -; v_gene: TRBV5-6; j_gene: TRBJ1-5; d_gene: -
CDR3nt: TGTGCCAGCCTCTCGGGACTAAATGAGCAGTTCTTC; CDR3aa: CASLSGLNEQFF; abundance: -; v_gene: TRBV7-9; j_gene: TRBJ2-1; d_gene: TRBD2
CDR3nt: TGTGCCAGCAGACAGGGGGTCGATCGCAATCAGCCCCAGCATTTT; CDR3aa: CASRQGVDRNQPQHF; abundance: -; v_gene: TRBV2; j_gene: TRBJ1-5; d_gene: TRBD1
CDR3nt: TGTGCCATCAGTGAGTCGAGGGGAGGCAATGAGCAGTTCTTC; CDR3aa: CAISESRGGNEQFF; abundance: once; v_gene: TRBV10-3; j_gene: TRBJ2-1; d_gene: -
CDR3nt: TGCAGCGCTAACACCGGGACAGAGGGCCCTGGGGCCAACGTCCTGACTTTC; CDR3aa: CSANTGTEGPGANVLTF; abundance: -; v_gene: TRBV29-1; j_gene: TRBJ2-6; d_gene: TRBD1
CDR3nt: TGTGCCAGCAGCGTGTGGAGACAGGTGTCCCTCGGGGAGCTGTTTTTT; CDR3aa: CASSVWRQVSLGELFF; abundance: -; v_gene: TRBV9; j_gene: TRBJ2-2; d_gene: -
CDR3nt: TGTGCCACCGATTCATCGGGGTATTCAGATACGCAGTATTTT; CDR3aa: CATDSSGYSDTQYF; abundance: -; v_gene: TRBV19; j_gene: TRBJ2-3; d_gene: -
CDR3nt: TGTGCCAGCAGCCCGACCGATAGGGGGACCCAGTACTTC; CDR3aa: CASSPTDRGTQYF; abundance: -; v_gene: TRBV9; j_gene: TRBJ2-5; d_gene: -
CDR3nt: TGTGCCAGCATAGCGGGAGGAGGGACAGATACGCAGTATTTT; CDR3aa: CASIAGGGTDTQYF; abundance: -; v_gene: TRBV2; j_gene: TRBJ2-3; d_gene: TRBD2
CDR3nt: TGTGCCAGCAGTTTCCTCGGACAGGGCAGCGTCACTGAAGCTTTCTTT; CDR3aa: CASSFLGQGSVTEAFF; abundance: -; v_gene: TRBV28; j_gene: TRBJ1-1; d_gene: TRBD1
CDR3nt: TGTGCCAGCAGCTCTGGGAGGCGTGGCTACACCTTC; CDR3aa: CASSSGRRGYTF; abundance: -; v_gene: TRBV5-4; j_gene: TRBJ1-2; d_gene: -
CDR3nt: TGTGCCAGCACCCGACAGGGGGCGAGGGAGCAGTACTTC; CDR3aa: CASTRQGAREQYF; abundance: -; v_gene: TRBV28; j_gene: TRBJ2-7; d_gene: TRBD1
CDR3nt: TGTGCCAGCAGGGCGGGACGGAGTTCCTACGAGCAGTACTTC; CDR3aa: CASRAGRSSYEQYF; abundance: -; v_gene: TRBV7-9; j_gene: TRBJ2-7; d_gene: -
CDR3nt: TGTGCCAGCAGCAAAGACCGGGACAGGGCTAAAGAGACCCAGTACTTC; CDR3aa: CASSKDRDRAKETQYF; abundance: -; v_gene: TRBV21-1; j_gene: TRBJ2-5; d_gene: -
CDR3nt: TGTGCCATCAGCACAGGGGCCTACGAGCAGTACTTC; CDR3aa: CAISTGAYEQYF; abundance: -; v_gene: TRBV10-3; j_gene: TRBJ2-7; d_gene: TRBD1
CDR3nt: TGTGCCACCAGCAGAGGACAGGGGTCTGGGGCCAACGTCCTGACTTTC; CDR3aa: CATSRGQGSGANVLTF; abundance: -; v_gene: TRBV15; j_gene: TRBJ2-6; d_gene: TRBD1
CDR3nt: TGTGCCAGCAGCCGGGACAGGGGGAACACCGGGGAGCTGTTTTTT; CDR3aa: CASSRDRGNTGELFF; abundance: few; v_gene: TRBV6-1; j_gene: TRBJ2-2; d_gene: TRBD1
CDR3nt: TGTGCCAGCAGCCCCACAGGGGGCGGTGAGACCCAGTACTTC; CDR3aa: CASSPTGGGETQYF; abundance: -; v_gene: TRBV5-4; j_gene: TRBJ2-5; d_gene: TRBD1
CDR3nt: TGTGCCAGCAGCCCCCCCAGGGGGTACGAGCAGTACTTC; CDR3aa: CASSPPRGYEQYF; abundance: -; v_gene: TRBV7-9; j_gene: TRBJ2-7; d_gene: TRBD1
CDR3nt: TGCGCCAGCAGCCAAGATTATCGTCCAGGGAAAAAACTGTTTTTT; CDR3aa: CASSQDYRPGKKLFF; abundance: -; v_gene: TRBV4-1; j_gene: TRBJ1-4; d_gene: -